These 8 T cell receptor beta chains originate from one sample sequenced in a study of vaccination and CD4 T cells after COVID-19. Treatment reported: roughly nine-day PBMC culture with coronavirus spike peptide pools or control peptides (ViraFEST assay). The antigens of these receptors remain unknown. Cultured CD4+ T cells had their DNA profiled by the Oncomine TCR Beta short-read assay. TCRdb redid the calling of the PCR reads with MiXCR, one entry per CDR3 protein. Of tens of thousands of distinct CDR3 sequences in the sample, less than 55% were seen once. Source: CD4+ T cells from blood, cultured in vitro, taken after SARS-CoV-2 vaccination. Source of these receptors: a human donor who had recovered from COVID-19.

The V gene is TRBV19, the J gene TRBJ2-1; 7 positions agree with TRBD1. V shed 5 bases and J 12 bases; nucleotides not matched to a gene: 13. This CDR3 contains 14 residues. The germline V gene has CDR1 LNHDA and CDR2 SQIVND (reference sequence). CDR3 coding DNA: TGTGCCAGTAGTCCGACAGGGTCGAAGGGCGGGCAGTTCTTC. Translating it yields CASSPTGSKGGQFF.

This chain connects TRBV7-6 to TRBJ2-5, with TRBD2 matching 12 bases. The CDR3 loop spans 16 amino acids. Trimming cost V 6 bases and J 1 base; bases outside gene matches: 6. The germline gives CDR1 SGHVS, CDR2 FNYEAQ. CDR3: CASSLGLAGTQETQYF. As DNA, the CDR3 is TGTGCCAGCAGTCTTGGACTAGCGGGGACCCAAGAGACCCAGTACTTC.

The V gene is TRBV6-1, the J gene TRBJ1-2, with TRBD1 as a possible D gene (6 bases). Between the trimmed V and J ends, which lost 6 bases and 3 bases, there was a span of 17 bases. Per the germline V gene, CDR1 is MNHNS and CDR2 is SASEGT. This CDR3 is 15 amino acids long. CDR3 bases: TGTGCCAGCAGCCCTGACAGAGGGGGGTACTATGGCTACACCTTC. Its translation: CASSPDRGGYYGYTF.

This chain connects TRBV4-1 to TRBJ1-1; D might be TRBD1 (6 bases). V was clipped by 2 bases and J by 3 bases, with 10 bases between them. The CDR3 is 14 residues long. Germline CDR1 reads MGHRA; CDR2 reads YSYEKL. The CDR3 nucleotides read TGCGCCAGCAGCCAACAAGGGGGAGACACTGAAGCTTTCTTT. Residues: CASSQQGGDTEAFF.

V gene TRBV2 combines with J gene TRBJ1-6, with TRBD1 as a possible D gene (5 bases). V was trimmed by 2 bases and J by 9 bases, leaving 11 bases between them. The CDR3 extends over 14 amino acids. Germline V gives CDR1 SNHLY, CDR2 FYNNEI. The CDR3 loop is CASSETARGSPLHF. For the CDR3, the DNA is TGTGCCAGCAGTGAAACAGCTAGGGGTTCACCCCTCCACTTT.

The chain uses TRBV11-1 and TRBJ2-7; tentative D call: TRBD1 (5 bases). V was trimmed by 5 bases and J by 0 bases, leaving 17 bases between them. The CDR3 sequence is 16 residues long. CDR1 SGHAT and CDR2 FQDESV come from the germline V gene (reference sequence). The DNA for the CDR3 is TGTGCCAGCAGCAATGTCGTGACAGTCCCCTCCTACGAGCAGTACTTC. This sequence encodes CASSNVVTVPSYEQYF.

This clonotype was seen only a few times. The genes are TRBV20-1 and TRBJ2-4; possible D gene TRBD1, 7 bases. The CDR3 spans 13 residues. Germline assignment: CDR1 DFQATT and CDR2 SNEGSKA (reference sequence). This chain's CDR3 is CSAPGGGENIQYF. The CDR3, as DNA: TGCAGCGCCCCTGGAGGGGGCGAAAACATTCAGTACTTC.

The chain is built from TRBV25-1 and TRBJ2-5; weak D call: TRBD1 (6 bases). This CDR3 contains 13 residues. Looked up from germline, CDR1 is MGHDK and CDR2 is SYGVNS. V gave up 8 bases and J gave up 1 base, with 11 bases separating them. Here the CDR3 DNA reads TGTGCCAGCGGGGAAGGGGGCCAAGAGACCCAGTACTTC. Its protein product is CASGEGGQETQYF. Full variable domain (missing parts from reference TRBV25-1 and TRBJ2-5): EADIYQTPRYLVIGTGKKITLECSQTMGHDKMYWYQQDPGMELHLIHYSYGVNSTEKGDLSSESTVSRIRTEHFPLTLESARPSHTSQYLCASGEGGQETQYFGPGTRLLVL.